This passage covers 14 T cell receptor beta chains from one sample sequenced in a study of blood T cell repertoires in COVID-19. Repertoires were generated with immunoSEQ multiplex PCR, while TCRdb's copy carries only in-frame clones and drops some. Of some 100,000 clones in the sample, about 84% were seen once. Sequencing was done on a sample of peripheral blood. All receptors come from a human donor in a cohort sampled during active COVID-19.

This sequence joins TRBV19 and TRBJ1-5; D is unresolved. CDR1 is LNHDA and CDR2 is SQIVND in the germline V gene (reference sequence). CDR3 size: 16 residues. Trimming cost V 7 bases and J 6 bases, with 22 bases left between them. The CDR3 is CASTLGGAKGSQPQHF. CDR3 nucleotide sequence: TGTGCCAGTACCCTCGGAGGAGCCAAGGGTAGTCAGCCCCAGCATTTT.

The chain employs TRBV6-5 and TRBJ2-4; D uncertain. Trimming pared 6 bases from V and 6 bases from J, leaving 12 bases between. The CDR3 contains 13 residues. From germline, CDR1 is MNHEY and CDR2 SVGAGI. The CDR3 nucleotides read TGTGCCAGCAGGAGACTTAACGGAAACATTCAGTACTTC. Translating it yields CASRRLNGNIQYF.

The chain joins TRBV13 to TRBJ1-2, with D unclear. Trimming pared 3 bases from V and 6 bases from J, leaving 14 bases between. This CDR3 is built from 14 residues. Germline V gene sequence: CDR1 PRHDT, CDR2 FYEKMQ (reference sequence). CDR3 coding DNA: TGTGCCAGCAGCTTCCCCCAAAACGGGGATGGCTACACCTTC. As protein: CASSFPQNGDGYTF.

The chain uses TRBV5-1 and TRBJ2-3, with TRBD2 matching 10 bases. The length of the CDR3 is 16 residues. CDR1 and CDR2 (germline): SGHRS, YFSETQ. The J segment lost 5 bases and the V segment lost 4 bases, leaving 10 bases of the junction unmatched. CDR3 protein: CASSGGSGGVLDTQYF. The CDR3, as DNA: TGCGCCAGCAGCGGCGGCAGCGGGGGGGTCTTAGATACGCAGTATTTT.

In nucleotides, the CDR3 is TGTGCCACCAGCGGTGGGCGAGAGACCCAGTACTTC. Residues: CATSGGRETQYF. This rearrangement joins TRBV15 to TRBJ2-5; D gene uncertain. This CDR3 spans 12 amino acids. Germline CDR1 LNHNV, CDR2 YYDKDF (reference sequence). V lost 5 bases and J lost 4, with 8 bases in between.

The gene calls are TRBV7-2 and TRBJ1-4, with D unresolved. The CDR3 contains 13 residues. Germline CDR1 is SGHTA and CDR2 is FQGNSA. Trimming took off 3 bases at V and 8 bases at J, with 10 bases between the two ends. The CDR3 sequence is CASSLGWREKLFF. The CDR3 DNA reads TGTGCCAGCAGCTTGGGCTGGAGGGAAAAACTGTTTTTT.

V gene TRBV5-1 combines with J gene TRBJ1-4; D might be TRBD1 (6 bases). Germline CDR1 is SGHRS and CDR2 is YFSETQ. The CDR3 covers 15 residues. Between the trimmed V and J ends, which lost 5 bases and 3 bases, there was a span of 14 bases. The CDR3 here is CASSRTVSANEKLFF. The DNA of the CDR3 is TGCGCCAGCAGTCGGACAGTCTCGGCTAATGAAAAACTGTTTTTT. The whole variable domain, filled in from reference TRBV5-1 and TRBJ1-4, reads KAGVTQTPRYLIKTRGQQVTLSCSPISGHRSVSWYQQTPGQGLQFLFEYFSETQRNKGNFPGRFSGRQFSNSRSEMNVSTLELGDSALYLCASSRTVSANEKLFFGSGTQLSVL.

This rearrangement joins TRBV9 to TRBJ1-2; D remains ambiguous. The V end lost 3 bases, the J end lost 1 base, and 13 bases lay between the germline ends. Germline assignment: CDR1 SGDLS and CDR2 YYNGEE. This CDR3 comprises 15 residues. The DNA of the CDR3 is TGTGCCAGCAGCGGCCCGGGGAATTTTAACTATGGCTACACCTTC. This gives the protein CASSGPGNFNYGYTF.

V gene TRBV18 combines with J gene TRBJ2-3; D remains unclear. This CDR3 comprises 13 residues. Germline lookup yields CDR1 KGHSH and CDR2 LQKENI. V gave up 2 bases and J gave up 7 bases, with 10 bases separating them. The CDR3 spells CASSPGGENTQYF. CDR3 DNA: TGTGCCAGCTCACCAGGCGGTGAAAATACGCAGTATTTT.

The genes are TRBV5-1 and TRBJ1-1; D gene uncertain. V lost 1 base and J lost 1, with 5 bases in between. Germline CDR1 reads SGHRS; CDR2 reads YFSETQ. The CDR3 length is 13 residues. The CDR3 region has the DNA TGCGCCAGCAGCTTGAACAGGAACACTGAAGCTTTCTTT. Protein: CASSLNRNTEAFF. Using reference TRBV5-1 and TRBJ1-1 for the parts outside the CDR3, the full variable domain is KAGVTQTPRYLIKTRGQQVTLSCSPISGHRSVSWYQQTPGQGLQFLFEYFSETQRNKGNFPGRFSGRQFSNSRSEMNVSTLELGDSALYLCASSLNRNTEAFFGQGTRLTVV.

The J gene is TRBJ2-5, the V gene TRBV9; maybe TRBD2 (5 bases). CDR1 and CDR2 (germline): SGDLS, YYNGEE. The V gene lost 4 bases and the J gene lost 5 bases, with 21 bases spanning the gap. The CDR3 has 16 residues. The CDR3 DNA reads as TGTGCCAGCAGCCCCCGGCGGGCCGGGCTAGGGGAGACCCAGTACTTC. Its translation is CASSPRRAGLGETQYF. Based on the CDR3 plus reference TRBV9 and TRBJ2-5, the full variable domain is DSGVTQTPKHLITATGQRVTLRCSPRSGDLSVYWYQQSLDQGLQFLIQYYNGEERAKGNILERFSAQQFPDLHSELNLSSLELGDSALYFCASSPRRAGLGETQYFGPGTRLLVL.

The chain joins TRBV12-5 to TRBJ2-7; 9 nucleotides match TRBD2. Germline V gene data show CDR1 as LGHNT and CDR2 as FRNRAP. The CDR3 covers 15 residues. V dropped 6 bases and J dropped 2; count of bases not matched to a gene: 8. The CDR3 reads CASGAGTSPTYEQYF. The CDR3 region has the DNA TGTGCTAGTGGGGCCGGGACTAGCCCTACCTACGAGCAGTACTTC.

This clone showed up just once. This chain uses TRBV15 with TRBJ1-2, with a tentative D call TRBD1 (6 bases). Germline V gene data show CDR1 as LNHNV and CDR2 as YYDKDF (reference sequence). There are 16 residues in the CDR3. The V end was cut by 0 bases, the J end by 0 bases, with 11 bases between. In nucleotides, the CDR3 is TGTGCCACCAGCAGAGATTCAGGGGCAGCTAACTATGGCTACACCTTC. This gives the protein CATSRDSGAANYGYTF. Drawing the rest from reference TRBV15 and TRBJ1-2, the complete variable domain is DAMVIQNPRYQVTQFGKPVTLSCSQTLNHNVMYWYQQKSSQAPKLLFHYYDKDFNNEADTPDNFQSRRPNTSFCFLDIRSPGLGDTAMYLCATSRDSGAANYGYTFGSGTRLTVV.

The chain combines TRBV19 with TRBJ1-2; 8 nucleotides align to TRBD1. Germline lookup yields CDR1 LNHDA and CDR2 SQIVND (reference sequence). The CDR3 totals 16 residues. The V gene end was trimmed by 1 base and the J gene end by 6 bases; junction bases not matched to a gene: 10. The CDR3 loop reads CASSIAQGQGKNGYTF. CDR3 sequence (DNA): TGTGCCAGTAGTATAGCCCAAGGACAGGGAAAGAATGGCTACACCTTC.